The clone carrying this T cell receptor beta chain appeared a few times. This record comes from a study of T-cell memory formation after mild COVID-19. Using its own MiXCR run on the 5' RACE reads, TCRdb lists one record per CDR3 protein. The sample has about 390,000 distinct CDR3 sequences, around a sixth seen once. V shed 8 bases and J shed 7 bases, with 21 bases lying between them. Germline CDR1 and CDR2: SGHNT and YENEEA. The CDR3 runs 15 residues. Sample: PBMCs or a T cell subset sorted from them (not recorded which). This receptor was taken from a man aged 18-30 years who had mild COVID-19 (a few samples of this study predate the infection). Cell type and time point are not known. The chain links TRBV11-3 to TRBJ2-1, with D perhaps TRBD1 or TRBD2 (6 bases each). In DNA form, the CDR3 reads TGTGCCAGCTCGCTGAGTTACGGGGGCGTAAATGAGCAGTTCTTC. This encodes CASSLSYGGVNEQFF.